The 8 T cell receptor beta chains below were found in one sample sequenced in a study of T cell responses to AZD1222 COVID-19 vaccine (dated by TCRdb to 2020 to 2023). In the paper's terms, the time point label means: baseline before first vaccination. Libraries were constructed by the immunoSEQ multiplex PCR assay. Drawn from immuneACCESS, this table holds only the in-frame rearrangements with V and J called that TCRdb kept. Clones are partly lost; checked studies trace under half to an unresolved V gene and leave the rest unexplained. For this sample there are 110,000 to 150,000 clones; around 88% appear just once. The leading ten clones occupy around 3% of the sample. The material was peripheral blood, obtained on day 0 of AZD1222 vaccination. Receptors originate from an adult in good health.

The chain carries TRBV18 and TRBJ2-7; D not resolved. The V gene lost 3 bases and the J gene lost 4 bases, with 13 bases spanning the gap. Germline values: CDR1 KGHSH, CDR2 LQKENI. The CDR3 is 14 amino acids. Here the CDR3 DNA reads TGTGCCAGCTCACCTCCCACCGGTGAATACGAGCAGTACTTC. This translates into CASSPPTGEYEQYF.

This clone was counted once. Other DNA sequences of this sample code for an identical CDR3. The chain uses TRBV6-1 and TRBJ2-7, with 9 bases lining up with TRBD1. J lost 12 bases, V lost 6 bases, and 18 bases had no gene match. This CDR3 has 15 amino acids. The germline gives CDR1 MNHNS, CDR2 SASEGT. The CDR3 here is CASSSHQGQGSSWYF. The CDR3 bases are TGTGCCAGCAGCTCCCACCAGGGACAGGGATCAAGTTGGTACTTC.

This sequence joins TRBV24-1 and TRBJ2-3, with D possibly being TRBD2 (6 bases). Germline-derived CDR1 and CDR2 are KGHDR and SFDVKD. Trimming removed 5 bases at V and 4 bases at J, with 12 bases between. CDR3 length equals 14 residues. The CDR3 reads CATSVGGVSDTQYF. The CDR3 DNA sequence: TGTGCCACCAGTGTAGGAGGGGTGTCAGATACGCAGTATTTT.

This clone has only one observation. The V gene is TRBV7-8, the J gene TRBJ2-1; TRBD1 aligns across 7 bases. With V trimmed by 5 bases and J by 9 bases, 10 bases remained unmatched. This CDR3 is 14 amino acids long. Germline CDR1 is SGHVS and CDR2 is FQNEAQ. CDR3 coding DNA: TGTGCCAGCAGCCCTCTGAGACAGGGCACTGAGCAGTTCTTC. It is translated as CASSPLRQGTEQFF.

The genes are TRBV19 and TRBJ1-5; TRBD1 might be the D (5 bases). In germline, CDR1 is LNHDA, CDR2 SQIVND (reference sequence). The CDR3 contains 16 residues. The V end was cut by 3 bases, the J end by 2 bases, with 14 bases between. CDR3 nucleotide sequence: TGTGCCAGTAGTATTTGGGACTTTGCGGGCAATCAGCCCCAGCATTTT. Translating gives CASSIWDFAGNQPQHF.

As for this clone: Sequence at one end of the junction differs from germline and may be a read error. The genes are TRBV15 and TRBJ2-1, with TRBD2 matching 10 bases. Germline V CDR1 and CDR2: LNHNV, YYDKDF (reference sequence). The CDR3 spans 15 residues. This CDR3 is CATSASGSTYNEQLF. The CDR3 nucleotides are TGTGCCACCTCTGCTAGCGGGAGCACCTACAATGAGCAGCTCTTC. The full variable domain, with the rest looked up from reference TRBV15 and TRBJ2-1, is DAMVIQNPRYQVTQFGKPVTLSCSQTLNHNVMYWYQQKSSQAPKLLFHYYDKDFNNEADTPDNFQSRRPNTSFCFLDIRSPGLGDTAMYLCATSASGSTYNEQLFGPGTRLTVL.

This clone was recorded only once. The chain employs TRBV6-4 and TRBJ1-6, with D possibly matching TRBD1 (6 bases). The V and J ends lost 0 bases and 3 bases respectively, with 15 bases between them. Per germline, CDR1 MRHNA and CDR2 SNTAGT. This CDR3 has 18 amino acids. In DNA form, the CDR3 reads TGTGCCAGCAGTGACTCGAGTAGGGGGACTATCTATAATTCACCCCTCCACTTT. It codes for CASSDSSRGTIYNSPLHF.

The J gene is TRBJ2-1, the V gene TRBV18, with D unresolved. V shed 0 bases and J shed 5 bases, with 17 bases lying between them. The CDR3 contains 17 residues. In germline, CDR1 is KGHSH, CDR2 LQKENI. The CDR3 sequence is CASSPPNTAYPDNEQFF. The CDR3 DNA is TGTGCCAGCTCACCACCGAATACAGCTTACCCAGACAATGAGCAGTTCTTC.